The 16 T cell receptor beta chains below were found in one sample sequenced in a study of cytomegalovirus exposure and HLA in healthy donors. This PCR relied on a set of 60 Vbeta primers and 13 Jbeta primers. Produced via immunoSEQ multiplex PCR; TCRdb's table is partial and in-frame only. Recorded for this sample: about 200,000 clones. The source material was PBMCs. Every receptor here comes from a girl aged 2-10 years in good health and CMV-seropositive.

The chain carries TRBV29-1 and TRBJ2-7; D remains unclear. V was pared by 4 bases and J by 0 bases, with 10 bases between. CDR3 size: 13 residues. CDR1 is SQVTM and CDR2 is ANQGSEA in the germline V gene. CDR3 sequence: CSVGSRDSYEQYF. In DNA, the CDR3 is TGCAGCGTTGGTTCTCGCGACTCCTACGAGCAGTACTTC.

The CDR3 DNA reads as TGCGCCAGCAGCTCCGCAGGGGGGTCAGAGACCCAGTACTTC. As protein: CASSSAGGSETQYF. This rearrangement joins TRBV5-1 to TRBJ2-5; weak D call: TRBD1 (7 bases). The germline CDR1 and CDR2 sequences are SGHRS and YFSETQ. The CDR3 sequence is 14 residues long. V lost 3 bases, J lost 4 bases, and 13 bases lay in between.

For the CDR3, the DNA is TGTGCCAGCAGCGTAAGCCCTGGGACCCAGTACTTC. It encodes CASSVSPGTQYF. This chain joins TRBV7-9 and TRBJ2-5; no definite D call. The CDR3 contains 12 residues. Trimming removed 5 bases at V and 7 bases at J, with 11 bases between. In germline, CDR1 is SEHNR, CDR2 FQNEAQ (reference sequence).

In DNA form, the CDR3 reads TGTGCCAGCAGCCCCGGCTCGGACAGTCTGTACTTC. It specifies CASSPGSDSLYF. The rearrangement links TRBV7-6 to TRBJ2-7, with TRBD1 as a possible D gene (6 bases). This CDR3 spans 12 amino acids. The ends were cut back, 5 bases at V and 12 bases at J, with 17 bases in the middle. Germline assignment: CDR1 SGHVS and CDR2 FNYEAQ.

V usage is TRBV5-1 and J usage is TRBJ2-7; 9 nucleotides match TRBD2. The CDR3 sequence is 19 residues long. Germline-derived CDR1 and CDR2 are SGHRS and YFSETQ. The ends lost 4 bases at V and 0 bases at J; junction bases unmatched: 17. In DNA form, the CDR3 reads TGCGCCAGCAGCCAGCCCCCGGGACTAGCCAGCGGGGGCTCCTACGAGCAGTACTTC. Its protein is CASSQPPGLASGGSYEQYF.

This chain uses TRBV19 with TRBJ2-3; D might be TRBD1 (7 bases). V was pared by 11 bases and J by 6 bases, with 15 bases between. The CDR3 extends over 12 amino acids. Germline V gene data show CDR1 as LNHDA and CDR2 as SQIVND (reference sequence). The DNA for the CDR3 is TGTGCCCGGCGGCAGGGGGGCGATACGCAGTATTTT. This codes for CARRQGGDTQYF.

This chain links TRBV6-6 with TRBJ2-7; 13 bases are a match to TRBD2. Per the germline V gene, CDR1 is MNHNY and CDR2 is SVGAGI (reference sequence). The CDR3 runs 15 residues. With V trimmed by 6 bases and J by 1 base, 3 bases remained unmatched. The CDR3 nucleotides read TGTGCCAGCAGGGAGACTAGCGGGAGGTCCTACGAGCAGTACTTC. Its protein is CASRETSGRSYEQYF.

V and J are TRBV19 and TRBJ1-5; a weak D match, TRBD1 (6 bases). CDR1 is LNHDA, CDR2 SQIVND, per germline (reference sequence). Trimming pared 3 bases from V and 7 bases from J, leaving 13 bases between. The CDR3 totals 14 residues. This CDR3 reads CASSIGQSKQPQHF. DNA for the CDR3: TGTGCCAGTAGTATTGGACAGAGTAAGCAGCCCCAGCATTTT.

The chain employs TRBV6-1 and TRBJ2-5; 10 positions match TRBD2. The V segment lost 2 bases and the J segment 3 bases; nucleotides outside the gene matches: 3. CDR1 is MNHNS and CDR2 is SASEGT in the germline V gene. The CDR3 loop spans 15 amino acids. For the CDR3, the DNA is TGTGCCAGCAGTGAACTAGCGGGAGCGGAAGAGACCCAGTACTTC. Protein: CASSELAGAEETQYF.

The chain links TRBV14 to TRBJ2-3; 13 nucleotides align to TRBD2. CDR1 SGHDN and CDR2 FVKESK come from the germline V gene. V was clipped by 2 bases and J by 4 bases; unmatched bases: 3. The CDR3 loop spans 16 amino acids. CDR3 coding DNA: TGTGCCAGCAGCCAAAAGGGACTAGCGGGATCAGATACGCAGTATTTT. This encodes CASSQKGLAGSDTQYF.

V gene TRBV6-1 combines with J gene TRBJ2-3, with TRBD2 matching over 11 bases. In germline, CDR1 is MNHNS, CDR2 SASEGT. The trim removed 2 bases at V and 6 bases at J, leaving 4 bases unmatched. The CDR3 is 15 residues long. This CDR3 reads CASSELAGGSDTQYF. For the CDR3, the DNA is TGTGCCAGCAGTGAACTAGCGGGAGGATCCGATACGCAGTATTTT.

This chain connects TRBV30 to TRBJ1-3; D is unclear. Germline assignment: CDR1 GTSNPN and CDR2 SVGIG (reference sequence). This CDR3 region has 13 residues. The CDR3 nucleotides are TGTGCTTCCGGGTCCCTCTCTGGAAACACCATATATTTT. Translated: CASGSLSGNTIYF.

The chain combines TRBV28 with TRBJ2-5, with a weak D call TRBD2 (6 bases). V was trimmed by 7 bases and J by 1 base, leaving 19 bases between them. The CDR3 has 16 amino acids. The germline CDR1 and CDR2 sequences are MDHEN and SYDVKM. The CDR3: CASTGGAVGIQETQYF. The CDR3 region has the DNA TGTGCCAGCACCGGCGGGGCGGTGGGGATCCAAGAGACCCAGTACTTC. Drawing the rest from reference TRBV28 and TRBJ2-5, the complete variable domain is DVKVTQSSRYLVKRTGEKVFLECVQDMDHENMFWYRQDPGLGLRLIYFSYDVKMKEKGDIPEGYSVSREKKERFSLILESASTNQTSMYLCASTGGAVGIQETQYFGPGTRLLVL.

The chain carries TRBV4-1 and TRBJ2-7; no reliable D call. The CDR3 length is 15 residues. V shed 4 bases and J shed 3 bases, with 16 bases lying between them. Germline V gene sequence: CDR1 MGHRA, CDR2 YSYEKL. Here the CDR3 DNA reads TGCGCCAGCAGCCCCTCGGGTGAATCGCACTACGAGCAGTACTTC. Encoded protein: CASSPSGESHYEQYF.

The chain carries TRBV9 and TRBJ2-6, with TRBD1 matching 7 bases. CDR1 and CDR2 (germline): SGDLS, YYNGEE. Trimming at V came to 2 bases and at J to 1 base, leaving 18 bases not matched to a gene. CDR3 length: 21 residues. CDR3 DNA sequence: TGTGCCAGCAGCGTCAACCCTCGGACCGGGACAGAAATATCTGGGGCCAACGTCCTGACTTTC. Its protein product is CASSVNPRTGTEISGANVLTF.

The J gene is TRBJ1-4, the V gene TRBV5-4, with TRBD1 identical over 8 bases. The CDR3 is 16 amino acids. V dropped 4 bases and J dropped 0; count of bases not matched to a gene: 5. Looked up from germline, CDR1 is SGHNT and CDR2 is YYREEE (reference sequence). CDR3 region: CASSGDRRPTNEKLFF. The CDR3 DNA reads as TGTGCCAGCAGCGGGGACAGGAGGCCAACTAATGAAAAACTGTTTTTT. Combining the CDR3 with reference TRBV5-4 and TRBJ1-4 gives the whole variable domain ETGVTQSPTHLIKTRGQQVTLRCSSQSGHNTVSWYQQALGQGPQFIFQYYREEENGRGNFPPRFSGLQFPNYSSELNVNALELDDSALYLCASSGDRRPTNEKLFFGSGTQLSVL.